This entry is about one TCR beta chain. Its antigen remains unknown. CDR3 size: 14 residues. V dropped 0 bases and J dropped 5 bases, with 10 bases sitting between them. Germline lookup yields CDR1 KGHSH and CDR2 LQKENI. This specimen comes from a study of beta chain features in type 1 diabetes. Overall study findings and caveats: Moderately but significantly shorter TCRB CDR3s were found in Type 1 diabetes patients in all four CD4+ subsets.

Sequenced material consisted of expressed TCRB transcripts (all of the isolated RNA was reverse transcribed). The data were produced by immunoSEQ multiplex PCR, yet TCRdb's version contains in-frame clones alone and is incomplete. The sample gives approximately 250,000 clones, about a tenth of which show up once; approximately 0.015% is in the top ten. The chain carries TRBV18 and TRBJ2-5; D is perhaps TRBD2 (6 bases). The sequence came from a man in his thirties or forties with type 1 diabetes. The specimen sequenced was naive CD4+ T cells from blood. The CDR3 reads CASSPPPGRETQYF. The DNA for the CDR3 is TGTGCCAGCTCACCACCGCCAGGGAGGGAGACCCAGTACTTC. Full variable domain (remainder filled in from reference TRBV18 and TRBJ2-5): NAGVMQNPRHLVRRRGQEARLRCSPMKGHSHVYWYRQLPEEGLKFMVYLQKENIIDESGMPKERFSAEFPKEGPSILRIQQVVRGDSAAYFCASSPPPGRETQYFGPGTRLLVL.